The source of this TCR beta chain is a study of cytomegalovirus exposure and HLA in healthy donors. About the research overall: Early released data comprised around 79 million unique TCRs from HLA-typed donors. Study conclusions and caveats: It emerged from a later analysis that several of the most significant clusters appeared to be linked to common viral pathogens. Being indistinguishable, some V segments were excluded, TRBV6-2 and TRBV6-3 among them.

The CDR3 is 13 amino acids. Germline values: CDR1 MNHEY, CDR2 SMNVEV (reference sequence). The V and J ends lost 5 bases and 6 bases respectively, with 13 bases between them. The PCR employed 60 Vbeta primers together with 13 Jbeta primers. Repertoires were generated with immunoSEQ multiplex PCR, while TCRdb's copy carries only in-frame clones and drops some. The sample contains about 110,000 clones, 70% of which appear only once. About this clone itself: Its antigen is unidentified.

This TCR was sampled from a middle-aged man in good health and CMV-seropositive. This sequence joins TRBV27 and TRBJ1-2, with D possibly matching TRBD1 (5 bases). Sequencing used PBMCs. CDR3 amino acids: CASSKQEKDGYTF. In DNA, the CDR3 is TGTGCCAGCAGTAAACAGGAGAAAGATGGCTACACCTTC.